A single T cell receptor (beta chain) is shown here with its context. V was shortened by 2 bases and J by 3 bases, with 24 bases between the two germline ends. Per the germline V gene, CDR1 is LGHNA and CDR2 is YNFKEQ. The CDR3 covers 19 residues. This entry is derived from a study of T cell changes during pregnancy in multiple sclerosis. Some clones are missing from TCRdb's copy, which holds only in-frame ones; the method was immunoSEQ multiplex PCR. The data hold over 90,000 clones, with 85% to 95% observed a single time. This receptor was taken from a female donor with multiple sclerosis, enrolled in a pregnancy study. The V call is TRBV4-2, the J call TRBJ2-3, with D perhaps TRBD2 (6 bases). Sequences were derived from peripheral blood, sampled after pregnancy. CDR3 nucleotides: TGTGCCAGCAGCCAAACTAGCTTATTAGCCCGCTTCGGAACAGATACGCAGTATTTT. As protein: CASSQTSLLARFGTDTQYF.